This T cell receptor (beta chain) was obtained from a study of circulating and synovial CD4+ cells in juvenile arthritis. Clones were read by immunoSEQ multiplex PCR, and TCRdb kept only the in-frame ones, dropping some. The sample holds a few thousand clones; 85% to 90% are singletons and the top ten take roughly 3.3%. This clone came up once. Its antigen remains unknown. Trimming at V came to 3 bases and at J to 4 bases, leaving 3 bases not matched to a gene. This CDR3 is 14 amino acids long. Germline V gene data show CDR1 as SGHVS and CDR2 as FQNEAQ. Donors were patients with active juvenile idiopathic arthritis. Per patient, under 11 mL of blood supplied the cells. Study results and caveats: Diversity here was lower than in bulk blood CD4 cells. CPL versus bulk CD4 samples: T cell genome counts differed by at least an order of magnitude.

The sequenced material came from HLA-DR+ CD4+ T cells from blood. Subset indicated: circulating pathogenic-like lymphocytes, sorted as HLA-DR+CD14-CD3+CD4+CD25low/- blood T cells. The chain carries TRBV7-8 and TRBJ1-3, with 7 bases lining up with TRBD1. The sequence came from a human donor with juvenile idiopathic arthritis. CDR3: CASSFQTGGNTIYF. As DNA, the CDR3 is TGTGCCAGCAGCTTCCAGACAGGGGGAAACACCATATATTTT.